A selection of T cell receptor beta chains follows, all from one sample in a study of T cell responses to AZD1222 COVID-19 vaccine. The method was immunoSEQ multiplex PCR; TCRdb's version includes in-frame clones alone and lacks a portion of them. The sample lists 100,000 to 120,000 clones, about four fifths occurring once. The source material was peripheral blood, sampled on day 0 of AZD1222 vaccination. The receptors originated from an adult in good health. Both conserved end residues are part of each CDR3.

v_gene: TRBV7-9
j_gene: TRBJ1-2
CDR3aa: CASSFMTGNYGYTF

v_gene: TRBV4-2
j_gene: TRBJ1-1
CDR3aa: CASSQDQGRRNTEAFF

v_gene: TRBV2
j_gene: TRBJ2-3
CDR3aa: CAGQGFYDTQYF

v_gene: TRBV6-2/TRBV6-3
j_gene: TRBJ2-1
CDR3aa: CASSLQGENDWNEQFF

v_gene: TRBV12-3/TRBV12-4
j_gene: TRBJ2-2
CDR3aa: CASSLEYTGELFF

v_gene: TRBV5-6
j_gene: TRBJ1-2
CDR3aa: CASSSGDYGYTF

v_gene: TRBV18
j_gene: TRBJ2-1
CDR3aa: CASSRGLASNEQFF

v_gene: TRBV6-5
j_gene: TRBJ1-1
CDR3aa: CASSSKGNTEAFF

v_gene: TRBV19
j_gene: TRBJ1-6
CDR3aa: CASSPRATDQFHF

v_gene: TRBV29-1
j_gene: TRBJ1-2
CDR3aa: CSVEDGQGSGYTF

v_gene: TRBV7-9
j_gene: TRBJ1-6
CDR3aa: CASSSVSGTRTSPLHF

v_gene: TRBV10-2
j_gene: TRBJ1-1
CDR3aa: CASGLTLNTEAFF

v_gene: TRBV2
j_gene: TRBJ1-6
CDR3aa: CASRRTTRDSPLHF

v_gene: TRBV12-5
j_gene: TRBJ2-5
CDR3aa: CASGSGTWDREETQYF